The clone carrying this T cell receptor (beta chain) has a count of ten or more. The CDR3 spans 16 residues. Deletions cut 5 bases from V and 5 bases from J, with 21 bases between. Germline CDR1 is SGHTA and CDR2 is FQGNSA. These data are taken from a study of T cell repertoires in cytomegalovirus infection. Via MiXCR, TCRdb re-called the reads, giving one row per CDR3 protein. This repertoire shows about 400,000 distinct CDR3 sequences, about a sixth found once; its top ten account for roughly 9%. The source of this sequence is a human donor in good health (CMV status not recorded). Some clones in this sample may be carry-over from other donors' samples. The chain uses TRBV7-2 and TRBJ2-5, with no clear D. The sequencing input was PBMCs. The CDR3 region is CASSPPVPGGLETQYF. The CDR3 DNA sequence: TGTGCCAGCAGCCCACCGGTCCCGGGCGGCTTGGAGACCCAGTACTTC.